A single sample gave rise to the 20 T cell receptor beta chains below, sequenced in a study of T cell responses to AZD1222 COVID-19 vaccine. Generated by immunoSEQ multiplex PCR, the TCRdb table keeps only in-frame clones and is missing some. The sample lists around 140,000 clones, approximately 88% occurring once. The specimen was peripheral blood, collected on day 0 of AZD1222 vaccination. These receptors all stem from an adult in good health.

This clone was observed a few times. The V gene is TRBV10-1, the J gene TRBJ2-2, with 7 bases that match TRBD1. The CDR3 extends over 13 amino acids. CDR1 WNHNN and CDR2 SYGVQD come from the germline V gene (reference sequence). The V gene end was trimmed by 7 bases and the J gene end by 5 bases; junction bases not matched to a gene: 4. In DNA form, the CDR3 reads TGCGCCAGCAATAAACAGGGGACCGGGGAGCTGTTTTTT. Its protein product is CASNKQGTGELFF.

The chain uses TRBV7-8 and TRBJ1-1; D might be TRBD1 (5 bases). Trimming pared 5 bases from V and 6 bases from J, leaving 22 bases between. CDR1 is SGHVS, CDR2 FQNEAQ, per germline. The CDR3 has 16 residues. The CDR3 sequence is CASSRTGTPRGSEAFF. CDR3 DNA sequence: TGTGCCAGCAGCCGGACCGGGACCCCTCGAGGGTCTGAAGCTTTCTTT.

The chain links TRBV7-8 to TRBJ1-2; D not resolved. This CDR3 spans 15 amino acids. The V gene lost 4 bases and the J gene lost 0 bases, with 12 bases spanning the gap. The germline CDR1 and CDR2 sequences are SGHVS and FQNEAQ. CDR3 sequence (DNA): TGTGCCAGCAGCTCGGACTCTACGGCTAACTATGGCTACACCTTC. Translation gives CASSSDSTANYGYTF.

CDR3 sequence reads: CASSAPNGQPQHF. In DNA form, the CDR3 reads TGTGCCAGCAGCGCCCCTAATGGTCAGCCCCAGCATTTT. The chain links TRBV7-9 to TRBJ1-5; D remains ambiguous. Germline CDR1 reads SEHNR; CDR2 reads FQNEAQ (reference sequence). The CDR3 runs 13 residues. V gave up 5 bases and J gave up 6 bases, with 11 bases separating them. Full variable domain (missing parts from reference TRBV7-9 and TRBJ1-5): DTGVSQNPRHKITKRGQNVTFRCDPISEHNRLYWYRQTLGQGPEFLTYFQNEAQLEKSRLLSDRFSAERPKGSFSTLEIQRTEQGDSAMYLCASSAPNGQPQHFGDGTRLSIL.

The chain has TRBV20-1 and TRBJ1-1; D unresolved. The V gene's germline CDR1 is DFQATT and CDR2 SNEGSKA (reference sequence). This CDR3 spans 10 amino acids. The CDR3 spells CRPWETEAFF. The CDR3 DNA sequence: TGCAGACCCTGGGAGACTGAAGCTTTCTTT.

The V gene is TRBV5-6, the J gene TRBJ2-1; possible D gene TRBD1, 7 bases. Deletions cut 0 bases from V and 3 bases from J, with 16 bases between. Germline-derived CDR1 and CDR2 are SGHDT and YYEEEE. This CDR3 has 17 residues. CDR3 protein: CASSLGSRRDSYNEQFF. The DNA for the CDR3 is TGTGCCAGCAGCTTGGGGTCGAGGCGGGACAGCTACAATGAGCAGTTCTTC.

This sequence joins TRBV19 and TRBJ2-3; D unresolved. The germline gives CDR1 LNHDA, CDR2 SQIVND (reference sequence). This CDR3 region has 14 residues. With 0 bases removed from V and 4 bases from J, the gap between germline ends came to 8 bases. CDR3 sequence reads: CASSIDRSSDTQYF. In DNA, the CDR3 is TGTGCCAGTAGTATAGACAGGTCTTCAGATACGCAGTATTTT.

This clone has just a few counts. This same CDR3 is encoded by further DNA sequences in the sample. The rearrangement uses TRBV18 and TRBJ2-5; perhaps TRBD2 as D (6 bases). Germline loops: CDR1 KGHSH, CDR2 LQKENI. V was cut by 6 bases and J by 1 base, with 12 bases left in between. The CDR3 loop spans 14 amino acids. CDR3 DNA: TGTGCCAGCTCCCCCCTGGGGGGCCAAGAGACCCAGTACTTC. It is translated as CASSPLGGQETQYF.

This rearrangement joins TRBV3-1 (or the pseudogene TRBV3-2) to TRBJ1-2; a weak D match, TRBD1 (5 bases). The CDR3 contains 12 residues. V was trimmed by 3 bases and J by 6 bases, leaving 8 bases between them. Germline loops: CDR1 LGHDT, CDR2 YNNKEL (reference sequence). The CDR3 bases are TGTGCCAGCAGCCATTTGGGGGATGGCTACACCTTC. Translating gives CASSHLGDGYTF.

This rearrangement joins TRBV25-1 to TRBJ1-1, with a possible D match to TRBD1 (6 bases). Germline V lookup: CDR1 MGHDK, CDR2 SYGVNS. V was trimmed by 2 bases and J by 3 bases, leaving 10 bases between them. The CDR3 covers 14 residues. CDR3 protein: CASSEGGGHTEAFF. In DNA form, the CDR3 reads TGTGCCAGCAGTGAAGGGGGGGGCCACACTGAAGCTTTCTTT.

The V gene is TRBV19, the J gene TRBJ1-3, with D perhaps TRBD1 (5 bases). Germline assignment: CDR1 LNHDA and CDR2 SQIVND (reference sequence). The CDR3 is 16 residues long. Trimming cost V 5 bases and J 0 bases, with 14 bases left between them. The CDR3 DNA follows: TGTGCCAGTAGTTCGGGACGGACGAGCTCTGGAAACACCATATATTTT. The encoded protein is CASSSGRTSSGNTIYF. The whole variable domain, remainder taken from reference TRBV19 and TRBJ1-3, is DGGITQSPKYLFRKEGQNVTLSCEQNLNHDAMYWYRQDPGQGLRLIYYSQIVNDFQKGDIAEGYSVSREKKESFPLTVTSAQKNPTAFYLCASSSGRTSSGNTIYFGEGSWLTVV.

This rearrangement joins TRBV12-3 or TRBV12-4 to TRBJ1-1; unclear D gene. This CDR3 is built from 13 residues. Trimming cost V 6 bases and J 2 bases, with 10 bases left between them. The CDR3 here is CASSRRGNTEAFF. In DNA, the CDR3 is TGTGCCAGCAGCCGACGGGGAAACACTGAAGCTTTCTTT.

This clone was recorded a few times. The CDR3: CASANGGLSGNTIYF. The CDR3 nucleotides are TGCGCCAGCGCTAATGGGGGCCTCTCTGGAAACACCATATATTTT. The rearrangement links TRBV5-1 to TRBJ1-3; TRBD1 is a possible D gene (6 bases). Germline values: CDR1 SGHRS, CDR2 YFSETQ. Trimming took 7 bases from V and 0 from J, leaving 14 bases between them. The CDR3 extends over 15 amino acids.

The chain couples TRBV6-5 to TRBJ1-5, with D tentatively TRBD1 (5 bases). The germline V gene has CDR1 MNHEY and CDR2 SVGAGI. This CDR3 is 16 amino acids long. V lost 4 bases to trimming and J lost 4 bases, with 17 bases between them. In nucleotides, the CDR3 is TGTGCCAGCAGTTTGCGGGGTAAAGGGGCAAATCAGCCCCAGCATTTT. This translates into CASSLRGKGANQPQHF.

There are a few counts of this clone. CDR3 sequence: CASSRLAGDTGELFF. DNA of the CDR3: TGTGCCAGCAGCCGACTAGCGGGGGACACCGGGGAGCTGTTTTTT. The chain carries TRBV4-2 and TRBJ2-2, with 12 bases aligning to TRBD2. Trimming took 4 bases from V and 3 from J; bases not matched to a gene: 0. There are 15 residues in the CDR3. Germline V CDR1 and CDR2: LGHNA, YNFKEQ.

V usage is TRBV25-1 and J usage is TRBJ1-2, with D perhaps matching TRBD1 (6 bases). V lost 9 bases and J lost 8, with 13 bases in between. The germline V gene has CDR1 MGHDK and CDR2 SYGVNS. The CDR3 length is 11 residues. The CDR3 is CASSEGQGYTF. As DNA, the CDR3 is TGTGCCAGTTCTGAGGGACAAGGCTACACCTTC.

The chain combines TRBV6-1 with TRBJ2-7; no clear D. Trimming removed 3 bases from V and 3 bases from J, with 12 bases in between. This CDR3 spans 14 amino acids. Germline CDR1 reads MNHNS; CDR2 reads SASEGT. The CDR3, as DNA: TGTGCCAGCAGTGACCGAGCCGTTTACTACGAGCAGTACTTC. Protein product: CASSDRAVYYEQYF.

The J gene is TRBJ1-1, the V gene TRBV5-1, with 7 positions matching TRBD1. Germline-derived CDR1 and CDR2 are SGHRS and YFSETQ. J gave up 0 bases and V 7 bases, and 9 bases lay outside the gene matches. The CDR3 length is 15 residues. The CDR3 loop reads CASSTGLVLNTEAFF. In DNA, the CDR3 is TGCGCCAGCTCGACAGGGTTGGTCTTGAACACTGAAGCTTTCTTT. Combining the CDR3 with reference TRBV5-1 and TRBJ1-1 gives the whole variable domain KAGVTQTPRYLIKTRGQQVTLSCSPISGHRSVSWYQQTPGQGLQFLFEYFSETQRNKGNFPGRFSGRQFSNSRSEMNVSTLELGDSALYLCASSTGLVLNTEAFFGQGTRLTVV.

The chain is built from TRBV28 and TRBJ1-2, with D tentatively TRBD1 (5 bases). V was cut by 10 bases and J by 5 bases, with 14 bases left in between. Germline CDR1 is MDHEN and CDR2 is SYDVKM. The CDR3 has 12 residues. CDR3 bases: TGTGCCACCCTGGGGGTTAGTTATGGCTACACCTTC. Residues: CATLGVSYGYTF.

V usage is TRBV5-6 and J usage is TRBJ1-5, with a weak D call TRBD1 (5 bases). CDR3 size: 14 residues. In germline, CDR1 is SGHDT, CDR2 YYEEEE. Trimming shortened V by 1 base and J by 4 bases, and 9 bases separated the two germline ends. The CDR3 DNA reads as TGTGCCAGCAGCTTGTTAGGGGAAAATCAGCCCCAGCATTTT. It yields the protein CASSLLGENQPQHF.